Given below is one TCR beta chain in context. As yet, its antigen is unknown. Each TCR beta library was made by quantitative 5'-RACE that incorporated molecular barcodes. MiXCR, applied by TCRdb to the 5' RACE reads, yields one record per CDR3 protein. The sample has approximately 130,000 distinct CDR3 sequences, around 9.7% seen once; the top ten hold approximately 3.3%. Trimming took 1 base from V and 0 from J; bases not matched to a gene: 4. Germline V gives CDR1 SGHDT, CDR2 YYEEEE. The CDR3 loop spans 16 amino acids. This record comes from a study of CD8 T cells in ankylosing spondylitis. Regarding the study as a whole: Within matched ankylosing spondylitis synovial fluid, disease-linked clones were reportedly significantly enriched. Apparently characteristic of ankylosing spondylitis blood was a TCR beta motif (eight highly homologous variants). Some motif variants had been reported before (in reactive arthritis synovial fluid and blood).

The chain carries TRBV5-6 and TRBJ2-3; 8 nucleotides match TRBD1. Material for sequencing was blood, either unsorted or a sorted T cell fraction (not recorded which). The receptor comes from a male donor with ankylosing spondylitis or in good health (not recorded which). The CDR3 loop reads CASSLQGALSTDTQYF. CDR3 DNA sequence: TGTGCCAGCAGCTTGCAGGGGGCTCTTAGCACAGATACGCAGTATTTT.